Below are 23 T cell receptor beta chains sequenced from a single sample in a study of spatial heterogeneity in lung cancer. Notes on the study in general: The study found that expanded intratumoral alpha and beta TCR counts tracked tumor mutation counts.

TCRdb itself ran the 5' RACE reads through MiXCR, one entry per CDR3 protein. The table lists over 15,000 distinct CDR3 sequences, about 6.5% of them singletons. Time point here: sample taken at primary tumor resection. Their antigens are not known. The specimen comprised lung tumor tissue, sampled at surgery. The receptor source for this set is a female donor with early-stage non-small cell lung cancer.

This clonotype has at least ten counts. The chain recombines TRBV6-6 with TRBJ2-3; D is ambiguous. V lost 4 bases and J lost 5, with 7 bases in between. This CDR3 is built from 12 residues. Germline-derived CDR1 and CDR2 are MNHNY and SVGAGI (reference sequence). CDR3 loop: CASSSDRDTQYF. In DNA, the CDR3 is TGTGCCAGCAGTTCCGACCGAGATACGCAGTATTTT.

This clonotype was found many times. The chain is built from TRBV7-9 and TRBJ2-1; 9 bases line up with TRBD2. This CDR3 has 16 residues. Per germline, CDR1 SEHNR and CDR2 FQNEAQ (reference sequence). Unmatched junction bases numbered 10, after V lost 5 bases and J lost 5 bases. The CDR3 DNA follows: TGTGCCAGCAGCAGCCGAGCGGGGGGTAACAACAATGAGCAGTTCTTC. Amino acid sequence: CASSSRAGGNNNEQFF.

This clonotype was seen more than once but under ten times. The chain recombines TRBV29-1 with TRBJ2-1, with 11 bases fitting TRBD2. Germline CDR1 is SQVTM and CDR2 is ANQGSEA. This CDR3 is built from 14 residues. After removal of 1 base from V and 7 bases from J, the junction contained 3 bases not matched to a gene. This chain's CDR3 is CSVEGSGGANEQFF. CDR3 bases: TGCAGCGTTGAAGGTAGCGGGGGGGCTAATGAGCAGTTCTTC.

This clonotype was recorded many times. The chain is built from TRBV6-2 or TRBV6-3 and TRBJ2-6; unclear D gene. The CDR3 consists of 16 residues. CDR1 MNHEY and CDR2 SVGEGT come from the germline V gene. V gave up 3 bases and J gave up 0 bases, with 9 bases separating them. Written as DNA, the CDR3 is TGTGCCAGCAGTTATGGCAGGCTCTCTGGGGCCAACGTCCTGACTTTC. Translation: CASSYGRLSGANVLTF.

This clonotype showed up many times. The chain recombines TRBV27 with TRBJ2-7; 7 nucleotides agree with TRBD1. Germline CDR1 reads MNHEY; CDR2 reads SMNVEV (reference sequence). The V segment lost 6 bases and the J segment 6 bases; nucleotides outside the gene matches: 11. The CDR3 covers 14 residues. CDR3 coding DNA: TGTGCCAGCAGGGTACAGGGGACCCTTCGCGAGCAGTACTTC. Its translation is CASRVQGTLREQYF.

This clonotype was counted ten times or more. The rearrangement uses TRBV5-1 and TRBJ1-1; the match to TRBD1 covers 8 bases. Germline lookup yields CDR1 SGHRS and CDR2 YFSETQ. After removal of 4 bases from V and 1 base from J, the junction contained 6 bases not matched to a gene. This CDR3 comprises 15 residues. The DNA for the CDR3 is TGCGCCAGCAGCACCGGACAGGGCACGAACACTGAAGCTTTCTTT. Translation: CASSTGQGTNTEAFF.

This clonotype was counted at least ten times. The CDR3 DNA sequence: TGCAGCGTTGAACCCAGTGGCACAGATACGCAGTATTTT. It yields the protein CSVEPSGTDTQYF. The chain links TRBV29-1 to TRBJ2-3; D not certain. The CDR3 runs to 13 residues. V was shortened by 2 bases and J by 1 base, with 7 bases between the two germline ends. In germline, CDR1 is SQVTM, CDR2 ANQGSEA.

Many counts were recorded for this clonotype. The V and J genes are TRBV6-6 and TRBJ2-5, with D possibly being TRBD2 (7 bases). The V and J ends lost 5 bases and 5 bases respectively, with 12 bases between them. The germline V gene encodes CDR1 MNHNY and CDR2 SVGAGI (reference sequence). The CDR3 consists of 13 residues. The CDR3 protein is CASSAQGGETQYF. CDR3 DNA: TGTGCCAGCAGTGCACAGGGAGGGGAGACCCAGTACTTC.

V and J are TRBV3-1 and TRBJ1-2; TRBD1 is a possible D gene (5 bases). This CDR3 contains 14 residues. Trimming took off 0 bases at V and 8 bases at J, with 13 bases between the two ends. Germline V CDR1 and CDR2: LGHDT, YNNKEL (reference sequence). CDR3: CASSQEVRGDGYTF. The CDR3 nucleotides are TGTGCCAGCAGCCAAGAAGTTCGGGGGGACGGCTACACCTTC.

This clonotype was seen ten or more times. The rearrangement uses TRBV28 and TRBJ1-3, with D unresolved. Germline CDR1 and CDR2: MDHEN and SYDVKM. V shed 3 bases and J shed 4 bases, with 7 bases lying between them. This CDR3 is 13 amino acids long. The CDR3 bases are TGTGCCAGCAGTTTGCCGCAGGGAAACACCATATATTTT. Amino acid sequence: CASSLPQGNTIYF.

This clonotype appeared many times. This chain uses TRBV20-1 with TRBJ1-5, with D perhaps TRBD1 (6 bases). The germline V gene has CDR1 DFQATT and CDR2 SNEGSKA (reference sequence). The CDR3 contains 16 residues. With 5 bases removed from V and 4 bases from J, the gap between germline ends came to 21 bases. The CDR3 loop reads CSAPEPGGQRNQPQHF. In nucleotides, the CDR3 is TGCAGTGCTCCAGAGCCGGGGGGGCAGAGGAATCAGCCCCAGCATTTT.

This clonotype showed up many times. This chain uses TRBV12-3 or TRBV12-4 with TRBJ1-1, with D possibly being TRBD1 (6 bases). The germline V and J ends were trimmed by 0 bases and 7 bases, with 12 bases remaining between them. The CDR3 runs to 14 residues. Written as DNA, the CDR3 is TGTGCCAGCAGTTTAGCACAGGGTCAGGGTGAAGCTTTCTTT. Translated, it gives CASSLAQGQGEAFF.

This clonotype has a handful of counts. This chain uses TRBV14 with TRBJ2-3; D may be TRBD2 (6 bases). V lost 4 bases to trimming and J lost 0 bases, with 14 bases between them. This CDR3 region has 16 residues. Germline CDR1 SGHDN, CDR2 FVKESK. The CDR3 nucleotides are TGTGCCAGCAGCCGATTACCCGGGGGAAGCACAGATACGCAGTATTTT. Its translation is CASSRLPGGSTDTQYF.

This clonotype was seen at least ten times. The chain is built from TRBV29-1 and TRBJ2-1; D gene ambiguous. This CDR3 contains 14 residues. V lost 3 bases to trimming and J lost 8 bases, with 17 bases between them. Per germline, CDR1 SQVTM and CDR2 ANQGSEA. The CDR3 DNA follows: TGCAGCGTTGAGGCCCCTCTATCGGGCGATGAGCAGTTCTTC. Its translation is CSVEAPLSGDEQFF.

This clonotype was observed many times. The CDR3 DNA sequence: TGTGCCAGCAGTGGAAGACTAGCGGGGGGCTACGAGCAGTACTTC. Translation: CASSGRLAGGYEQYF. This chain links TRBV2 with TRBJ2-7; 13 nucleotides match TRBD2. This CDR3 is built from 15 residues. Losses at the gene ends were 4 bases for V and 3 bases for J; bases not matched to a gene: 3. The germline V gene has CDR1 SNHLY and CDR2 FYNNEI.

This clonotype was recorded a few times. CDR3 loop: CSVELGVNQPQHF. CDR3 nucleotide sequence: TGCAGCGTTGAATTAGGGGTTAATCAGCCCCAGCATTTT. The chain is built from TRBV29-1 and TRBJ1-5, with a weak D call TRBD1 (5 bases). Trimming took 2 bases from V and 4 from J, leaving 9 bases between them. The CDR3 is 13 amino acids. Germline V CDR1 and CDR2: SQVTM, ANQGSEA.

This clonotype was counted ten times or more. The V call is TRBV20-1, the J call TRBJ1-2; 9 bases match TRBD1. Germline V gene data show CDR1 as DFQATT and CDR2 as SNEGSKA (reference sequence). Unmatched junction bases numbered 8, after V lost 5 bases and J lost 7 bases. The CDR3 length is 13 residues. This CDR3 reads CSARTGDFGGYTF. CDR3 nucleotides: TGCAGTGCTCGGACAGGGGATTTTGGTGGCTACACCTTC.

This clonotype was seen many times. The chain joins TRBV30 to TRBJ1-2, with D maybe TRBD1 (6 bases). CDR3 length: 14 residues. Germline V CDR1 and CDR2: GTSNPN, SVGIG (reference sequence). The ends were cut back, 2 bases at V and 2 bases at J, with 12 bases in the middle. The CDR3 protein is CAWSPGQFNYGYTF. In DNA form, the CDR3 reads TGTGCCTGGAGTCCAGGACAGTTCAACTATGGCTACACCTTC. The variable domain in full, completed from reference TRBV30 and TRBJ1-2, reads SQTIHQWPATLVQPVGSPLSLECTVEGTSNPNLYWYRQAAGRGLQLLFYSVGIGQISSEVPQNLSASRPQDRQFILSSKKLLLSDSGFYLCAWSPGQFNYGYTFGSGTRLTVV.

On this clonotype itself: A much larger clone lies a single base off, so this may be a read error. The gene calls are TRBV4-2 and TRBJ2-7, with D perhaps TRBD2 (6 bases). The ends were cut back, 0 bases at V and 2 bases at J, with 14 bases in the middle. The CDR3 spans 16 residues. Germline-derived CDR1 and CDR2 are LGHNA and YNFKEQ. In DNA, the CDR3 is TGTGCCAGCAGCCAAGAAGGCGGGGCGGCTCCCTACGAGCAGTACTTC. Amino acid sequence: CASSQEGGAAPYEQYF.

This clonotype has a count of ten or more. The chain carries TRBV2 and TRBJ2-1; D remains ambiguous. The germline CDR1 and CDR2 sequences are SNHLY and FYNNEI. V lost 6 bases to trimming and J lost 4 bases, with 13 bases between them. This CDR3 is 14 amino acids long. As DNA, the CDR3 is TGTGCCAGCAGCCTGAACGCCGCTTACAATGAGCAGTTCTTC. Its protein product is CASSLNAAYNEQFF. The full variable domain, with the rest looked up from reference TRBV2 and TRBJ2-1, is EPEVTQTPSHQVTQMGQEVILRCVPISNHLYFYWYRQILGQKVEFLVSFYNNEISEKSEIFDDQFSVERPDGSNFTLKIRSTKLEDSAMYFCASSLNAAYNEQFFGPGTRLTVL.

Written as DNA, the CDR3 is TGTGCCAGCAGACAACAGGGCGAGCAGTACTTC. Residues: CASRQQGEQYF. The V and J genes are TRBV27 and TRBJ2-7; possible D gene TRBD1, 6 bases. Trimming stripped 6 bases from V and 6 bases from J, with 9 bases between. The CDR3 runs 11 residues. From germline, CDR1 is MNHEY and CDR2 SMNVEV (reference sequence).

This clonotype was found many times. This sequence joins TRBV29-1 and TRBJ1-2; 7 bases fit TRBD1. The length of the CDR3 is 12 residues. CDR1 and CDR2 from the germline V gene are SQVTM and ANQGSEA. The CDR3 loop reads CRAGQDRYGYTF. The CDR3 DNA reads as TGCAGGGCCGGACAGGACCGATATGGCTACACCTTC.

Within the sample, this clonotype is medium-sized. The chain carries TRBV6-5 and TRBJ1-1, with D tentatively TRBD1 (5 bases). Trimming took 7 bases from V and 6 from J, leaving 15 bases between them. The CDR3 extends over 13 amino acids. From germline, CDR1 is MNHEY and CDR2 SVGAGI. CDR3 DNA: TGTGCCAGCACCCCCCGGGGCTTACCTGAAGCTTTCTTT. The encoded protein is CASTPRGLPEAFF.